This TCR beta chain derives from a study of shared clonotypes between healthy human individuals. The wider study: Per donor, three plates held CD4 naive cells, three held CD4 memory, two held CD8 naive and one held CD8 memory.

The table came from immunoSEQ multiplex PCR; TCRdb's copy has only in-frame clones and leaves some out. The sample lists some 900,000 clones, less than 85% occurring once. Germline lookup yields CDR1 SEHNR and CDR2 FQNEAQ (reference sequence). Trimming removed 5 bases at V and 6 bases at J, with 14 bases between. This CDR3 has 14 amino acids. The chain carries TRBV7-9 and TRBJ2-1, with D possibly called TRBD1 or TRBD2 (5 bases each). Sequencing was done on a sample of memory CD4+ T cells sorted from blood. Subset specified: CD45RA-negative fraction. This sequence originates from a man aged 18 to 30 in good health. The CDR3 loop reads CASSQRWGINEQFF. In DNA form, the CDR3 reads TGTGCCAGCAGCCAGAGGTGGGGGATCAATGAGCAGTTCTTC. The full variable domain, with the rest looked up from reference TRBV7-9 and TRBJ2-1, is DTGVSQNPRHKITKRGQNVTFRCDPISEHNRLYWYRQTLGQGPEFLTYFQNEAQLEKSRLLSDRFSAERPKGSFSTLEIQRTEQGDSAMYLCASSQRWGINEQFFGPGTRLTVL.